This T cell receptor beta chain was sequenced in a study of T cells after yellow fever vaccination. The 5'RACE template-switching step produced TCR cDNA and added a universal primer site and UMIs. TCRdb ran MiXCR on the 5' RACE reads and lists one entry per CDR3 protein. The sample lists over 110,000 distinct CDR3 sequences, more than 6% seen once, with 0.73% in the top ten. This clonotype was counted at least ten times. Its antigen is as yet unknown. Germline V CDR1 and CDR2: KGHDR, SFDVKD. With 3 bases clipped from V and 8 bases from J, the junction kept 6 bases outside the gene matches. The length of the CDR3 is 15 residues. Findings and limits, study-wide: Across the CD4 and CD8 compartments, a small share of clonotypes was present in both.

The source is a man aged 30 to 45 who received the YFV17D yellow fever vaccine. V usage is TRBV24-1 and J usage is TRBJ2-1; 10 nucleotides align to TRBD1. The material sequenced was CD4+ T cells sorted from PBMCs, taken 5 days after the yellow fever booster vaccination. The CDR3 DNA reads TGTGCCACCAGTGATCGTGGACAGGGGGTCTATGAGCAGTTCTTC. Translation: CATSDRGQGVYEQFF.